The clone carrying this T cell receptor beta chain was detected a few times. The entry originates in a study of blood T cell repertoires in COVID-19. Study overall: COVID-19 samples collected from the United States, Italy and Spain covered acute and convalescent phases. T cells, B-cell-depleted T cells, or PBMCs provided the cDNA or gDNA that served as material.

Per the original methods: Cell counts per sample came from amplifying reference gene primers. TCRdb's table, derived via immunoSEQ multiplex PCR, lists solely in-frame clones and lacks some. V, J and clone size are taken as reported in that table, and D and trimming were inferred from the DNA itself. The data show about 74,000 clones, with 78% seen just once and 15% to 17% held by the top ten. The CDR3 is 16 residues long. In germline, CDR1 is DFQATT, CDR2 SNEGSKA (reference sequence). The V and J ends lost 3 bases and 4 bases respectively, with 18 bases between them. The sequence was collected from a human donor in a cohort sampled during active COVID-19. This chain links TRBV20-1 with TRBJ1-4; D is perhaps TRBD1 (5 bases). The sample comprised peripheral blood. The CDR3 DNA reads as TGCAGTGCTAGTGACGCACGGGTCAGGGATAATGAAAAACTGTTTTTT. It encodes CSASDARVRDNEKLFF.